These 10 T cell receptor beta chains originate from one sample sequenced in a study of identical twins. TCRdb passed the 5' RACE reads through MiXCR, listing each CDR3 protein once. The sample shows approximately 240,000 distinct CDR3 sequences, over 12% of them seen only once. The sequenced material came from memory (CD45RO+) T cells sorted from blood. The source of these receptors is a woman between 18 and 29 years old in good health.

In its sample, this clonotype was seen a few times. The chain combines TRBV25-1 with TRBJ1-6; 9 bases match TRBD1. Per the germline V gene, CDR1 is MGHDK and CDR2 is SYGVNS. The CDR3 has 14 residues. The trim removed 2 bases at V and 7 bases at J, leaving 0 bases unmatched. This CDR3 reads CASSEGQGNSPLHF. Written as DNA, the CDR3 is TGTGCCAGCAGTGAAGGACAGGGGAATTCACCCCTCCACTTT.

There are a few counts of this clonotype. V and J are TRBV5-6 and TRBJ2-7; 8 nucleotides align to TRBD1. Germline V CDR1 and CDR2: SGHDT, YYEEEE. Germline trimming cut 0 bases from V and 9 bases from J; bases unmatched to any gene: 2. This CDR3 has 12 residues. The DNA of the CDR3 is TGTGCCAGCAGCTTGGTGACAGGGGTGCAGTACTTC. Protein sequence: CASSLVTGVQYF.

This chain uses TRBV12-3 or TRBV12-4 with TRBJ2-7; D is perhaps TRBD1 or TRBD2 (5 bases each). The V and J ends lost 7 bases and 3 bases respectively, with 10 bases between them. This CDR3 is 12 amino acids long. The chain's CDR3 is CASTTGGYEQYF. CDR3 sequence (DNA): TGTGCCAGCACGACTGGGGGCTACGAGCAGTACTTC.

The V and J genes are TRBV12-3 or TRBV12-4 and TRBJ1-3; a weak D match, TRBD1 (5 bases). The V end was cut by 6 bases, the J end by 4 bases, with 16 bases between. CDR3 length: 15 residues. The CDR3: CASSPGRGGGNTIYF. CDR3 DNA: TGTGCCAGCAGCCCTGGAAGGGGTGGAGGAAACACCATATATTTT.

There are a few counts of this clonotype. In DNA, the CDR3 is TGCAGTGCTAGAGTTGACTATGGCTACACCTTC. Amino acid sequence: CSARVDYGYTF. V and J are TRBV20-1 and TRBJ1-2; the D is unclear. This CDR3 has 11 residues. The germline V gene encodes CDR1 DFQATT and CDR2 SNEGSKA (reference sequence). V lost 1 base to trimming and J lost 3 bases, with 3 bases between them.

This clonotype was seen a few times. The CDR3 sequence is CSGLIGGGDTEAFF. The CDR3 DNA reads as TGCAGTGGATTGATCGGGGGAGGGGACACTGAAGCTTTCTTT. The chain has TRBV20-1 and TRBJ1-1; D perhaps matches TRBD1 (5 bases). Germline CDR1 and CDR2: DFQATT and SNEGSKA (reference sequence). Trimming shortened V by 7 bases and J by 3 bases, and 18 bases separated the two germline ends. The CDR3 contains 14 residues.

The chain uses TRBV9 and TRBJ2-1; D is undetermined. This CDR3 contains 15 residues. The germline V gene has CDR1 SGDLS and CDR2 YYNGEE. V was clipped by 1 base and J by 0 bases, with 8 bases between them. DNA for the CDR3: TGTGCCAGCAGCGTATACACAACCTCCTACAATGAGCAGTTCTTC. Translation: CASSVYTTSYNEQFF.

The rearrangement links TRBV2 to TRBJ2-2; a possible D gene is TRBD1 (6 bases). Trimming took off 6 bases at V and 0 bases at J, with 8 bases between the two ends. The CDR3 spans 14 residues. The germline CDR1 and CDR2 sequences are SNHLY and FYNNEI. This CDR3 is CASRDSANTGELFF. CDR3 DNA sequence: TGTGCCAGCAGGGACAGCGCGAACACCGGGGAGCTGTTTTTT.

This clonotype was counted ten times or more. The chain joins TRBV20-1 to TRBJ2-7, with 8 positions matching TRBD2. CDR1 and CDR2 from the germline V gene are DFQATT and SNEGSKA (reference sequence). This CDR3 comprises 13 residues. Unmatched junction bases numbered 0, after V lost 2 bases and J lost 0 bases. CDR3 sequence reads: CSARLAGSYEQYF. CDR3 DNA sequence: TGCAGTGCTAGACTAGCGGGCTCCTACGAGCAGTACTTC.

The chain links TRBV7-9 to TRBJ2-7; tentative D call: TRBD2 (6 bases). Looked up from germline, CDR1 is SEHNR and CDR2 is FQNEAQ (reference sequence). The ends were cut back, 5 bases at V and 1 base at J, with 15 bases in the middle. CDR3 size: 15 residues. CDR3 protein: CASSRGRDSSYEQYF. The CDR3 DNA follows: TGTGCCAGCAGCCGGGGCCGGGACTCTTCCTACGAGCAGTACTTC.